Below are 19 T cell receptor beta chains sequenced from a single sample in a study of regulatory T cells in long-lasting Graves disease. Time point reported: persistent/refractory GD, antithyroid drugs over 5 years with positive TRAb. From RNA extracted from PBMCs, the TCR library was made. Combining iRepertoire HTBI primers with Arm-PCR of CDR3 regions, the authors built TCR beta libraries. TCRdb called the multiplex PCR reads again in MiXCR, with one record for every CDR3 protein. The data show about 450,000 distinct CDR3 sequences, about 25% seen once. The sample was peripheral blood mononuclear cells (PBMCs), taken when the disease was refractory, from a patient treated with antithyroid drugs. Receptor source: a female donor with Graves disease.

This clonotype was seen ten or more times. This sequence joins TRBV6-1 and TRBJ1-2, with unresolved D. Trimming pared 5 bases from V and 4 bases from J, leaving 5 bases between. The length of the CDR3 is 11 residues. Germline-derived CDR1 and CDR2 are MNHNS and SASEGT. The CDR3, as DNA: TGTGCCAGCAGTCAGGTCTATGGCTACACCTTC. Its translation: CASSQVYGYTF.

This clonotype was seen a few times. The chain joins TRBV28 to TRBJ2-5; TRBD1 matches 10 bases. The germline gives CDR1 MDHEN, CDR2 SYDVKM. The trim removed 7 bases at V and 5 bases at J, leaving 7 bases unmatched. The CDR3 has 14 residues. CDR3 DNA sequence: TGTGCCAGCACAGGACAGGGGGATGTGGAGACCCAGTACTTC. This translates into CASTGQGDVETQYF.

This clonotype was recorded at least ten times. The chain joins TRBV7-2 to TRBJ1-4, with 7 bases fitting TRBD1. The CDR3 covers 14 residues. V was clipped by 6 bases and J by 7 bases; unmatched bases: 8. Looked up from germline, CDR1 is SGHTA and CDR2 is FQGNSA. This chain's CDR3 is CASSLQGRVEKLFF. In nucleotides, the CDR3 is TGTGCCAGCAGTCTACAGGGGAGAGTTGAAAAACTGTTTTTT. Full variable domain (outside the CDR3, taken from reference TRBV7-2 and TRBJ1-4): GAGVSQSPSNKVTEKGKDVELRCDPISGHTALYWYRQSLGQGLEFLIYFQGNSAPDKSGLPSDRFSAERTGGSVSTLTIQRTQQEDSAVYLCASSLQGRVEKLFFGSGTQLSVL.

In its sample, this clonotype was seen a few times. This chain connects TRBV5-6 to TRBJ2-5; D is unclear. V was cut by 7 bases and J by 4 bases, with 14 bases left in between. Germline CDR1 and CDR2: SGHDT and YYEEEE. The CDR3 consists of 13 residues. CDR3 region: CASHLPPRETQYF. The CDR3 DNA sequence: TGTGCCAGCCACTTGCCCCCGCGAGAGACCCAGTACTTC.

This clonotype was recorded only once. A much larger clone lies a single base off, so this may be a read error. The chain has TRBV11-2 and TRBJ2-4, with D perhaps TRBD1 or TRBD2 (5 bases each). Per germline, CDR1 SGHAT and CDR2 FQNNGV. V lost 3 bases and J lost 9, with 18 bases in between. CDR3 size: 15 residues. The CDR3 reads CASSFSRGRRSIQYF. The CDR3 region has the DNA TGTGCCAGCAGCTTCAGCCGGGGACGAAGAAGCATTCAGTACTTC.

The sample holds many counts of this clonotype. The chain has TRBV12-3 or TRBV12-4 and TRBJ1-5; the match to TRBD1 covers 10 bases. The CDR3 length is 18 residues. J gave up 2 bases and V 6 bases, and 13 bases lay outside the gene matches. The CDR3 bases are TGTGCCAGCAGCGCCCGGGACAGGGGAGGGGGGGGCAATCAGCCCCAGCATTTT. As protein: CASSARDRGGGGNQPQHF.

This chain links TRBV5-1 with TRBJ2-5; 8 bases map to TRBD2. V lost 3 bases and J lost 0; bases outside the gene matches: 13. The CDR3 has 18 residues. Germline lookup yields CDR1 SGHRS and CDR2 YFSETQ. CDR3 sequence (DNA): TGCGCCAGCAGCTCCGAGACTAGCGCCGAAGCGTACCAAGAGACCCAGTACTTC. Its protein product is CASSSETSAEAYQETQYF. Full variable domain (rest looked up from reference TRBV5-1 and TRBJ2-5): KAGVTQTPRYLIKTRGQQVTLSCSPISGHRSVSWYQQTPGQGLQFLFEYFSETQRNKGNFPGRFSGRQFSNSRSEMNVSTLELGDSALYLCASSSETSAEAYQETQYFGPGTRLLVL.

Of note for this clonotype: A much more abundant neighbour one base away suggests this may be a read error. This chain uses TRBV20-1 with TRBJ2-7, with D possibly matching TRBD2 (5 bases). Germline CDR1 and CDR2: DFQATT and SNEGSKA (reference sequence). Trimming stripped 2 bases from V and 0 bases from J, with 8 bases between. The CDR3 consists of 13 residues. CDR3 coding DNA: TGCAGTGCTAGATCAGAGGGCTCCTACGAGCAGTACTTC. The encoded protein is CSARSEGSYEQYF.

Ten or more counts support this clonotype. This chain connects TRBV28 to TRBJ2-5; the match to TRBD2 covers 12 bases. V was clipped by 3 bases and J by 5 bases; unmatched bases: 7. The CDR3 sequence is 16 residues long. Germline CDR1 reads MDHEN; CDR2 reads SYDVKM. The CDR3 loop is CASSLPPGLAGETQYF. The CDR3 bases are TGTGCCAGCAGTTTGCCGCCGGGACTAGCGGGTGAGACCCAGTACTTC.

Comment on this clonotype: Being one base from a much bigger clone, this may be a read error. The chain recombines TRBV30 with TRBJ1-4, with D possibly being TRBD1 (5 bases). There are 13 residues in the CDR3. The germline V gene has CDR1 GTSNPN and CDR2 SVGIG (reference sequence). The CDR3 spells CARSGGGEEKLFF. CDR3 DNA: TGTGCCAGGAGTGGGGGAGGAGAGGAAAAACTGTTTTTT.

This chain connects TRBV7-9 to TRBJ2-7; D remains unclear. The germline V gene has CDR1 SEHNR and CDR2 FQNEAQ (reference sequence). V was cut by 4 bases and J by 6 bases, with 13 bases left in between. The CDR3 sequence is 13 residues long. The CDR3 DNA sequence: TGTGCCAGCAGCTCCGACGTTAGGGTCGAGCAGTACTTC. This gives the protein CASSSDVRVEQYF.

This clonotype came up many times. The chain has TRBV29-1 and TRBJ1-1, with D unclear. CDR1 is SQVTM and CDR2 is ANQGSEA in the germline V gene. This CDR3 has 12 amino acids. V dropped 4 bases and J dropped 4 bases, with 10 bases sitting between them. The CDR3 protein is CSVGARGTEAFF. The CDR3 DNA sequence: TGCAGCGTTGGGGCGCGGGGCACTGAAGCTTTCTTT.

This clonotype appeared many times. The genes are TRBV6-1 and TRBJ2-2; TRBD1 or TRBD2 may be the D gene (6 bases each). V was trimmed by 3 bases and J by 3 bases, leaving 17 bases between them. Germline loops: CDR1 MNHNS, CDR2 SASEGT. This CDR3 contains 17 residues. The CDR3 DNA follows: TGTGCCAGCAGTGACCCTAAAGGAGGGGGTCACACCGGGGAGCTGTTTTTT. This codes for CASSDPKGGGHTGELFF.

The rearrangement uses TRBV20-1 and TRBJ2-7; possibly TRBD2 for D (7 bases). The CDR3 is 15 residues long. CDR1 DFQATT and CDR2 SNEGSKA come from the germline V gene (reference sequence). The V and J ends lost 4 bases and 1 base respectively, with 17 bases between them. The CDR3 DNA reads as TGCAGTGCTAAAGGGGGGGGAGGCTATTCCTACGAGCAGTACTTC. Its protein product is CSAKGGGGYSYEQYF.

Ten or more counts support this clonotype. This chain uses TRBV6-2 or TRBV6-3 with TRBJ2-7; D gene uncertain. Germline V gene lookup returns CDR1 MNHEY and CDR2 SVGEGT. The V and J ends lost 0 bases and 2 bases respectively, with 14 bases between them. The CDR3 length is 16 residues. DNA of the CDR3: TGTGCCAGCAGTTACTCCACCCCGGGCACAACCTACGAGCAGTACTTC. It encodes CASSYSTPGTTYEQYF.

V usage is TRBV3-1 and J usage is TRBJ2-6; D not certain. Germline lookup yields CDR1 LGHDT and CDR2 YNNKEL (reference sequence). This CDR3 is 15 amino acids long. V lost 5 bases, J lost 2 bases, and 10 bases lay in between. CDR3 amino acids: CASSTRLTGANVLTF. The DNA for the CDR3 is TGTGCCAGCAGCACCCGACTGACTGGGGCCAACGTCCTGACTTTC.

The chain joins TRBV5-4 to TRBJ1-2, with D perhaps matching TRBD1 (5 bases). The CDR3 contains 16 residues. Germline V lookup: CDR1 SGHNT, CDR2 YYREEE (reference sequence). Trimming shortened V by 0 bases and J by 3 bases, and 15 bases separated the two germline ends. The DNA for the CDR3 is TGTGCCAGCAGCTTGGTGGGGCGGAAAGAGCACTATGGCTACACCTTC. It yields the protein CASSLVGRKEHYGYTF.

This clonotype showed up many times. The chain is built from TRBV12-3 or TRBV12-4 and TRBJ2-7; 8 bases are shared with TRBD1. Unmatched junction bases numbered 7, after V lost 6 bases and J lost 3 bases. The CDR3 has 14 residues. The CDR3 loop is CASSRTGSRYEQYF. The CDR3 coding sequence is TGTGCCAGCAGCCGGACAGGGTCCCGCTACGAGCAGTACTTC.

This clonotype has at least ten counts. This rearrangement joins TRBV7-2 to TRBJ1-1; 7 nucleotides match TRBD1. J was trimmed by 1 base and V by 7 bases; bases with no gene match: 6. From germline, CDR1 is SGHTA and CDR2 FQGNSA. There are 14 residues in the CDR3. The CDR3 loop reads CASKDRPQNTEAFF. For the CDR3, the DNA is TGTGCCAGCAAGGACAGGCCCCAGAACACTGAAGCTTTCTTT.